These 17 T cell receptor beta chains share one sample of origin, sequenced in a study of cytomegalovirus exposure and HLA in healthy donors. 60 Vbeta and 13 Jbeta primers were used in PCR. Sequencing was performed with immunoSEQ multiplex PCR; in TCRdb, only in-frame clones are kept and a portion is missing. The sample carries about 82,000 clones, approximately 80% recorded once. Sequenced sample: PBMCs. The origin of the receptors is a man aged 50 or older in good health and CMV-seronegative.

The chain uses TRBV5-1 and TRBJ2-3, with 10 bases identical to TRBD2. Germline loops: CDR1 SGHRS, CDR2 YFSETQ. The CDR3 totals 15 residues. With V trimmed by 4 bases and J by 1 base, 3 bases remained unmatched. Written as DNA, the CDR3 is TGCGCCAGCAGCCTAGGGACTAGCGGCACAGATACGCAGTATTTT. The encoded protein is CASSLGTSGTDTQYF.

The CDR3 coding sequence is TGTGCCAGTAGCCGACTAGCGGGGCCTCAAGGAGGGACCCAGTACTTC. Protein sequence: CASSRLAGPQGGTQYF. This chain joins TRBV19 and TRBJ2-5, with TRBD2 matching over 11 bases. CDR3 size: 16 residues. Germline trimming cut 6 bases from V and 7 bases from J; bases unmatched to any gene: 13. The germline V gene encodes CDR1 LNHDA and CDR2 SQIVND (reference sequence).

This clone was seen a few times. The chain employs TRBV4-3 and TRBJ1-2; 11 bases align to TRBD1. Germline V CDR1 and CDR2: LGHNA, YSLEER. V trimming: 2 bases; J trimming: 5 bases; junction bases outside the gene matches: 4. This CDR3 contains 15 residues. The CDR3 spells CASSQPGDRGYGYTF. CDR3 bases: TGCGCCAGCAGCCAACCCGGGGACAGGGGGTATGGCTACACCTTC.

The rearrangement joins TRBV9 to TRBJ2-1; 7 bases are a match to TRBD2. The V gene's germline CDR1 is SGDLS and CDR2 YYNGEE. This CDR3 comprises 17 residues. V lost 0 bases, J lost 0 bases, and 6 bases stayed unmatched. The CDR3 sequence is CASSVDHGGGSYNEQFF. CDR3 in DNA: TGTGCCAGCAGCGTAGATCACGGCGGGGGCTCCTACAATGAGCAGTTCTTC.

The CDR3 DNA follows: TGCGCCAGCAGCTTTGCGGGGTCCGGGTTGGGTGAGCAGTTCTTC. It encodes CASSFAGSGLGEQFF. The chain links TRBV5-1 to TRBJ2-1; D may be TRBD2 (6 bases). The CDR3 runs 15 residues. V was pared by 2 bases and J by 9 bases, with 18 bases between. Germline V gene lookup returns CDR1 SGHRS and CDR2 YFSETQ.

The chain carries TRBV6-5 and TRBJ1-1; possible D gene TRBD1, 6 bases. The CDR3 is 13 amino acids. V lost 5 bases and J 0 bases, leaving 7 bases between the germline ends. CDR1 and CDR2 from the germline V gene are MNHEY and SVGAGI. CDR3 coding DNA: TGTGCCAGCAGTCGGACAGTGAACACTGAAGCTTTCTTT. This gives the protein CASSRTVNTEAFF.

This clone was counted only a few times. This rearrangement joins TRBV11-3 to TRBJ1-1; 10 nucleotides agree with TRBD1. V was pared by 0 bases and J by 1 base, with 5 bases of the junction left unmatched. The CDR3 has 17 amino acids. The germline CDR1 and CDR2 sequences are SGHNT and YENEEA. This CDR3 reads CASSLDLRQGANTEAFF. In DNA, the CDR3 is TGTGCCAGCAGCTTAGATTTGAGACAGGGGGCGAACACTGAAGCTTTCTTT. Complete variable domain (other parts from reference TRBV11-3 and TRBJ1-1): EAGVVQSPRYKIIEKKQPVAFWCNPISGHNTLYWYLQNLGQGPELLIRYENEEAVDDSQLPKDRFSAERLKGVDSTLKIQPAELGDSAVYLCASSLDLRQGANTEAFFGQGTRLTVV.

A few counts support this clone. V is TRBV19 and J is TRBJ1-5; D is ambiguous. There are 13 residues in the CDR3. With 3 bases removed from V and 6 bases from J, the gap between germline ends came to 9 bases. The germline CDR1 and CDR2 sequences are LNHDA and SQIVND (reference sequence). CDR3 loop: CASSISGSQPQHF. The CDR3 DNA reads as TGTGCCAGTAGTATTTCGGGGTCTCAGCCCCAGCATTTT. Full variable domain (rest looked up from reference TRBV19 and TRBJ1-5): DGGITQSPKYLFRKEGQNVTLSCEQNLNHDAMYWYRQDPGQGLRLIYYSQIVNDFQKGDIAEGYSVSREKKESFPLTVTSAQKNPTAFYLCASSISGSQPQHFGDGTRLSIL.

The chain employs TRBV10-3 and TRBJ2-3; 8 positions match TRBD2. V was pared by 3 bases and J by 0 bases, with 5 bases of the junction left unmatched. The length of the CDR3 is 16 residues. Germline V gives CDR1 ENHRY, CDR2 SYGVKD. CDR3 DNA sequence: TGTGCCATCAGTGAATATAGCGGGGCAAGCACAGATACGCAGTATTTT. Its protein product is CAISEYSGASTDTQYF.

The J gene is TRBJ2-2, the V gene TRBV9; 8 bases match TRBD2. V dropped 2 bases and J dropped 7; count of bases not matched to a gene: 7. CDR1 and CDR2 from the germline V gene are SGDLS and YYNGEE. This CDR3 is built from 15 residues. For the CDR3, the DNA is TGTGCCAGCAGCGTCGGGACTAGTCAAATCGGGGAGCTGTTTTTT. This sequence encodes CASSVGTSQIGELFF.

The chain employs TRBV4-1 and TRBJ2-7; TRBD1 aligns across 9 bases. There are 15 residues in the CDR3. The germline CDR1 and CDR2 sequences are MGHRA and YSYEKL. Trimming took 0 bases from V and 2 from J; bases not matched to a gene: 2. The CDR3 spells CASSQEGTGPYEQYF. CDR3 bases: TGCGCCAGCAGCCAAGAGGGGACAGGGCCCTACGAGCAGTACTTC.

This clone was detected only a few times. V and J are TRBV28 and TRBJ2-4; the D is unclear. Germline V gene data show CDR1 as MDHEN and CDR2 as SYDVKM. The germline V and J ends were trimmed by 6 bases and 3 bases, with 15 bases remaining between them. This CDR3 has 15 amino acids. CDR3 nucleotides: TGTGCCAGCAGGGCGGCAGCCTCGGGCAAAAACATTCAGTACTTC. Translating gives CASRAAASGKNIQYF.

The chain recombines TRBV5-1 with TRBJ1-6; D gene unclear. The CDR3 consists of 15 residues. Germline loops: CDR1 SGHRS, CDR2 YFSETQ. V was pared by 3 bases and J by 5 bases, with 12 bases between. The CDR3 loop reads CASSSTGSDNSPLHF. CDR3 coding DNA: TGCGCCAGCAGCTCCACGGGGAGCGATAATTCACCCCTCCACTTT.

The V call is TRBV6-5, the J call TRBJ2-2; D is perhaps TRBD2 (5 bases). From germline, CDR1 is MNHEY and CDR2 SVGAGI. The CDR3 runs 13 residues. Trimming stripped 7 bases from V and 3 bases from J, with 9 bases between. CDR3 bases: TGTGCCAGCATAGGGAGAGACACCGGGGAGCTGTTTTTT. Translating gives CASIGRDTGELFF.

The genes are TRBV19 and TRBJ1-6, with 8 bases lining up with TRBD1. Germline trimming cut 4 bases from V and 10 bases from J; bases unmatched to any gene: 6. CDR1 LNHDA and CDR2 SQIVND come from the germline V gene (reference sequence). The CDR3 has 14 residues. The CDR3 loop is CASSKGQVGSPLHF. As DNA, the CDR3 is TGTGCCAGTAGTAAGGGACAGGTGGGATCACCCCTCCACTTT.

The gene calls are TRBV2 and TRBJ2-1; possible D gene TRBD2, 7 bases. Germline V CDR1 and CDR2: SNHLY, FYNNEI. This CDR3 contains 13 residues. V lost 4 bases to trimming and J lost 12 bases, with 16 bases between them. The CDR3: CASSGGGVITQFF. CDR3 DNA: TGTGCCAGCAGTGGAGGGGGGGTTATCACGCAGTTCTTC. Together with reference TRBV2 and TRBJ2-1, the CDR3 gives the full variable domain: EPEVTQTPSHQVTQMGQEVILRCVPISNHLYFYWYRQILGQKVEFLVSFYNNEISEKSEIFDDQFSVERPDGSNFTLKIRSTKLEDSAMYFCASSGGGVITQFFGPGTRLTVL.

The V call is TRBV10-3, the J call TRBJ1-3, with a weak D call TRBD1 (5 bases). CDR1 ENHRY and CDR2 SYGVKD come from the germline V gene. The CDR3 consists of 15 residues. The ends were cut back, 0 bases at V and 4 bases at J, with 10 bases in the middle. DNA of the CDR3: TGTGCCATCAGTGAGTCCGGGGGATTGGGAAACACCATATATTTT. It codes for CAISESGGLGNTIYF.